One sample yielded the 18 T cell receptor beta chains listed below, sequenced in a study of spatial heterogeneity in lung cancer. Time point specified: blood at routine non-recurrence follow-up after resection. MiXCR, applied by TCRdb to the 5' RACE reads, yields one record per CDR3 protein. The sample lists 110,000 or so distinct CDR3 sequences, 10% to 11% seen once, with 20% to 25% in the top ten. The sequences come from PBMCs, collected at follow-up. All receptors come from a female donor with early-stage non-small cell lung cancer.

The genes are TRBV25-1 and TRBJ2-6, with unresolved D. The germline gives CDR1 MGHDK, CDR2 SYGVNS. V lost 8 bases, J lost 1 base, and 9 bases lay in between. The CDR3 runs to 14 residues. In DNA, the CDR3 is TGTGCCAGCGGTACACAGTCTGGGGCCAACGTCCTGACTTTC. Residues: CASGTQSGANVLTF.

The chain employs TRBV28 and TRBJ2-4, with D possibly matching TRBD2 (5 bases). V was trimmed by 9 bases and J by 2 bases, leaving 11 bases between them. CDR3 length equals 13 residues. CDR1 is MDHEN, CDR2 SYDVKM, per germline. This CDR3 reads CASREGSKNIQYF. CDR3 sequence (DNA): TGTGCCAGTAGAGAGGGATCCAAAAACATTCAGTACTTC.

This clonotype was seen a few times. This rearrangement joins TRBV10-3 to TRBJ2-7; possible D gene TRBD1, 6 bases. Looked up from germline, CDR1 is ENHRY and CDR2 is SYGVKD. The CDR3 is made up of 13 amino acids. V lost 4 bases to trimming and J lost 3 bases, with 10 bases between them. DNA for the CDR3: TGTGCCATCAGTGTGGACAGATACTACGAGCAGTACGTC. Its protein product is CAISVDRYYEQYV.

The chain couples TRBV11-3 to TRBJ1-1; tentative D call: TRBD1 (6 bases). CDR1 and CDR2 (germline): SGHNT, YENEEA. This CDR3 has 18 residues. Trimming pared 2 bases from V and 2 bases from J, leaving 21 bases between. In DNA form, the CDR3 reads TGTGCCAGCAGCTTATCGGCGCTCGGGGGCCCGGACAACACTGAAGCTTTCTTT. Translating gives CASSLSALGGPDNTEAFF.

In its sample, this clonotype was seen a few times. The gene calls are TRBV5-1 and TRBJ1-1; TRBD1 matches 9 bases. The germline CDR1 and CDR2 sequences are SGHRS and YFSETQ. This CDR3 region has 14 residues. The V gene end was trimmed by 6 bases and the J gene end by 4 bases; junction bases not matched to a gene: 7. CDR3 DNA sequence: TGCGCCAGCATCAGAGACAGGGGGGGCACTGAAGCTTTCTTT. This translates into CASIRDRGGTEAFF.

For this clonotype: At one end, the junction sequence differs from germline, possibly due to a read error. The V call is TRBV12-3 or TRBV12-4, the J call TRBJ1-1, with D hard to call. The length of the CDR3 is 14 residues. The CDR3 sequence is CASGLGLQNTEAFF. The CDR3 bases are TGTGCCAGCGGTTTAGGCTTGCAGAACACTGAAGCTTTCTTT.

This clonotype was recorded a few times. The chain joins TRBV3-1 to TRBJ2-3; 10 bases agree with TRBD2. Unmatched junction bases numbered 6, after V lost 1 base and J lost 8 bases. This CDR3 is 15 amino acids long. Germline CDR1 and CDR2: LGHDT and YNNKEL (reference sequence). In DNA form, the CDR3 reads TGTGCCAGCAGCCAAGGCGGACTAGCGGACATTACGCAGTATTTT. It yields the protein CASSQGGLADITQYF.

The CDR3 region is CASSLDTAGFEQYF. DNA for the CDR3: TGTGCCAGCAGCTTGGACACCGCAGGATTCGAGCAGTACTTC. The chain recombines TRBV5-6 with TRBJ2-7; D remains unclear. Germline assignment: CDR1 SGHDT and CDR2 YYEEEE. V gave up 0 bases and J gave up 6 bases, with 13 bases separating them. There are 14 residues in the CDR3.

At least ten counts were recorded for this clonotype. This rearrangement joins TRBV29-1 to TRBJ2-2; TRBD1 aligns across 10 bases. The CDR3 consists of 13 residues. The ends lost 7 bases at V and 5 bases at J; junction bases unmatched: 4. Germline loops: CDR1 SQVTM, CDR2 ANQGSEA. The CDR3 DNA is TGCAGCGCAAAGGGACAGGGGACCGGGGAGCTGTTTTTT. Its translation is CSAKGQGTGELFF.

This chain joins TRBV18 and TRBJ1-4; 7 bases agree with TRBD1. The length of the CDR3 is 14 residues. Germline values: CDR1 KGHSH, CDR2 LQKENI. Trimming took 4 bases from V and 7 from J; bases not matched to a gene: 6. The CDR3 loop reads CASSLRDRTEKLFF. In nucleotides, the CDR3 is TGTGCCAGCTCACTCCGGGACAGAACTGAAAAACTGTTTTTT.

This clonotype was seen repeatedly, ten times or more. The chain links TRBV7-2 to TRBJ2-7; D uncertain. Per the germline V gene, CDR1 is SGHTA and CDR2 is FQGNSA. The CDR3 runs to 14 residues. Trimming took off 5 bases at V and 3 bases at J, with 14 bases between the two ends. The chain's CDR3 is CASSKRSANYEQYF. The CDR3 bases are TGTGCCAGCAGCAAACGATCCGCTAACTACGAGCAGTACTTC.

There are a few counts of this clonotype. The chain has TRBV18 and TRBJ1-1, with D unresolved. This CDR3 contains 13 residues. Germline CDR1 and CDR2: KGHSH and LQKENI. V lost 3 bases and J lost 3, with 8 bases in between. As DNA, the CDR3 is TGTGCCAGCTCACCGTCCGTGGACACTGAAGCTTTCTTT. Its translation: CASSPSVDTEAFF. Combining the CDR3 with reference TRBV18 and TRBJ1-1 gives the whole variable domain NAGVMQNPRHLVRRRGQEARLRCSPMKGHSHVYWYRQLPEEGLKFMVYLQKENIIDESGMPKERFSAEFPKEGPSILRIQQVVRGDSAAYFCASSPSVDTEAFFGQGTRLTVV.

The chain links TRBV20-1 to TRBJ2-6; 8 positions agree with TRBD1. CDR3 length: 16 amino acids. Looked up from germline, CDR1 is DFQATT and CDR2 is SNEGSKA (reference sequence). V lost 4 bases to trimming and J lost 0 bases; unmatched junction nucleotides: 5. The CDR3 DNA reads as TGCAGTGCTATGGGACAGGAGCGCTCTGGGGCCAACGTCCTGACTTTC. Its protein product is CSAMGQERSGANVLTF.

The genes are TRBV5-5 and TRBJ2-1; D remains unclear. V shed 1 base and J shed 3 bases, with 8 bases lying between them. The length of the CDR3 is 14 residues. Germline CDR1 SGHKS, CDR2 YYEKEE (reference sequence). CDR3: CASSLYGDYNEQFF. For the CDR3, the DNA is TGTGCCAGCAGCTTGTATGGCGACTACAATGAGCAGTTCTTC.

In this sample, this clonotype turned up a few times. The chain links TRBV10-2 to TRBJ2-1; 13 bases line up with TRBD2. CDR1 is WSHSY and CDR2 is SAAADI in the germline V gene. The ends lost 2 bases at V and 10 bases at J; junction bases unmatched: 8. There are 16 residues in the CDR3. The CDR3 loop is CASSEGLLAGGREQFF. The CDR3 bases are TGCGCCAGCAGTGAGGGTCTACTAGCGGGAGGGCGAGAGCAGTTCTTC.

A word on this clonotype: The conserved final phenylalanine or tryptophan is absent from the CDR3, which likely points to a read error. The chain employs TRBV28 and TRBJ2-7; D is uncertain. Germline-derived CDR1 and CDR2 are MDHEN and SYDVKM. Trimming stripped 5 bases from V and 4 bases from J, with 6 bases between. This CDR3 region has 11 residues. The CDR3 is CASSVFYEQYI. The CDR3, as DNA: TGTGCCAGCAGTGTCTTTTACGAGCAGTACATC.

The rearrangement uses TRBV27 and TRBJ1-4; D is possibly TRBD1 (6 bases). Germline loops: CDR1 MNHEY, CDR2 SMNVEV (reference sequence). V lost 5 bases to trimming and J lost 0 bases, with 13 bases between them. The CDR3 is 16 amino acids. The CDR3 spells CASSPTRTATNEKLFF. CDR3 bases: TGTGCCAGCAGTCCAACCCGGACAGCAACTAATGAAAAACTGTTTTTT.

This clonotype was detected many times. CDR3 in amino acids: CASSLKVYAPGDTQYF. The DNA of the CDR3 is TGTGCCAGCAGTTTAAAAGTATACGCTCCCGGAGATACGCAGTATTTT. This chain uses TRBV28 with TRBJ2-3; no reliable D call. Per the germline V gene, CDR1 is MDHEN and CDR2 is SYDVKM. V lost 2 bases and J lost 5, with 17 bases in between. The CDR3 is 16 amino acids.